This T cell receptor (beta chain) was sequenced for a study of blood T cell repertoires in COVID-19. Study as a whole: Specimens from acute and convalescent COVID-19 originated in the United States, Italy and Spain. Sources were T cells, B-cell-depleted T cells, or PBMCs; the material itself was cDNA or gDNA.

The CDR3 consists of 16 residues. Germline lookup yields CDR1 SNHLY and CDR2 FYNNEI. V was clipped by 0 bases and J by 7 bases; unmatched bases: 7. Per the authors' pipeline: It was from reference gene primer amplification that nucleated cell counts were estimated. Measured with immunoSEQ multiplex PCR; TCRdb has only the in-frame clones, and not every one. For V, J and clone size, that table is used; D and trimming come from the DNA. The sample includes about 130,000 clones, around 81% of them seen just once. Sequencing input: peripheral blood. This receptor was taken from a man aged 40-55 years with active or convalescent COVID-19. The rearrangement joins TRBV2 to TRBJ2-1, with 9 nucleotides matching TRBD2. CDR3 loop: CASSEARGGARNEQFF. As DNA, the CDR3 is TGTGCCAGCAGTGAAGCCCGCGGGGGGGCCAGGAATGAGCAGTTCTTC.